The 3 T cell receptor beta chains below all came from one sample that was sequenced in a study of CD8+ T cells in alopecia areata. Reverse transcription of extracted RNA yielded cDNA, which provided the sequencing template. TCRdb's table, derived via immunoSEQ multiplex PCR, lists solely in-frame clones and lacks some. Of about 100,000 clones in the sample, 59% were seen once. Sequencing was carried out using CD8+ T cells sorted from blood. The receptors come from a human donor in good health.

The count of this clone is one. This chain links TRBV13 with TRBJ1-1, with D unclear. The V end was cut by 6 bases, the J end by 4 bases, with 12 bases between. The CDR3 runs 13 residues. CDR1 is PRHDT and CDR2 is FYEKMQ in the germline V gene (reference sequence). The CDR3 here is CASSLLLGTEAFF. The CDR3 coding sequence is TGTGCCAGCAGTTTGTTATTGGGCACTGAAGCTTTCTTT.

This clone has only one observation. The J gene is TRBJ2-3, the V gene TRBV19, with D perhaps matching TRBD2 (9 bases). Trimming took 7 bases from V and 3 from J, leaving 17 bases between them. The CDR3 is 15 residues long. The germline CDR1 and CDR2 sequences are LNHDA and SQIVND (reference sequence). DNA of the CDR3: TGTGCCAGTACCACAGGGGGACTAGCAACAGATACGCAGTATTTT. Translating gives CASTTGGLATDTQYF. The full variable domain, completed using reference TRBV19 and TRBJ2-3, is DGGITQSPKYLFRKEGQNVTLSCEQNLNHDAMYWYRQDPGQGLRLIYYSQIVNDFQKGDIAEGYSVSREKKESFPLTVTSAQKNPTAFYLCASTTGGLATDTQYFGPGTRLTVL.

CDR3 in DNA: TGCGCCAGCAGCCCTTCGGGACAGGGTTCGTCTGGCTACACCTTC. Its translation: CASSPSGQGSSGYTF. The rearrangement links TRBV5-1 to TRBJ1-2, with 9 positions matching TRBD1. The germline V gene has CDR1 SGHRS and CDR2 YFSETQ. V lost 4 bases, J lost 7 bases, and 11 bases stayed unmatched. There are 15 residues in the CDR3.